The 26 T cell receptor beta chains below were found in one sample sequenced in a study of response to subunit inactivated influenza vaccine. TCRdb reanalysed the RT-PCR reads using MiXCR and keeps one entry per CDR3 protein. Here the sample spans approximately 490,000 distinct CDR3 sequences, approximately 7.2% being singletons. Sequencing was performed on PBMCs from blood, taken 23 to 25 months after vaccination. The receptors stem from a man aged 50 to 69 who received an inactivated influenza vaccine.

This clonotype turned up a few times. The CDR3 spells CASSLEGRGGMDTQYF. CDR3 nucleotide sequence: TGTGCCAGCAGCTTAGAGGGGCGGGGGGGCATGGATACGCAGTATTTT. This sequence joins TRBV7-6 and TRBJ2-3; 9 nucleotides line up with TRBD2. The junction had 8 bases not matched to a gene; V was cut back by 1 base and J by 6 bases. The germline gives CDR1 SGHVS, CDR2 FNYEAQ. The CDR3 covers 16 residues.

As for this clonotype: The CDR3 carries no conserved terminal phenylalanine or tryptophan, so it likely arises from a read error. V gene TRBV9 combines with J gene TRBJ1-1, with no clear D. V was pared by 0 bases and J by 4 bases, with 7 bases between. CDR1 and CDR2 (germline): SGDLS, YYNGEE. This CDR3 comprises 13 residues. The CDR3 region is CASSVDGPTEAFL. Here the CDR3 DNA reads TGTGCCAGCAGCGTAGACGGACCCACTGAAGCTTTCCTT.

This clonotype appeared a few times. The genes are TRBV7-3 and TRBJ2-7; 7 nucleotides line up with TRBD1. From germline, CDR1 is SGHTA and CDR2 FQGTGA. V lost 6 bases and J lost 3; bases outside the gene matches: 20. The CDR3 spans 18 residues. The CDR3 sequence: CASRGGPGQWGGNYEQYF. The CDR3, as DNA: TGTGCCAGCAGAGGGGGTCCGGGACAGTGGGGTGGGAACTACGAGCAGTACTTC.

The V call is TRBV4-2, the J call TRBJ2-2; D may be TRBD1 (6 bases). CDR3 length: 16 amino acids. Deletions cut 4 bases from V and 0 bases from J, with 12 bases between. Germline V gene sequence: CDR1 LGHNA, CDR2 YNFKEQ. In DNA, the CDR3 is TGTGCCAGCAGCCGTCGGACAGCTCCGAACACCGGGGAGCTGTTTTTT. Residues: CASSRRTAPNTGELFF.

The chain combines TRBV20-1 with TRBJ1-1, with a weak D call TRBD1 (6 bases). Germline V CDR1 and CDR2: DFQATT, SNEGSKA (reference sequence). The length of the CDR3 is 14 residues. The V gene lost 4 bases and the J gene lost 1 base, with 13 bases spanning the gap. This CDR3 is CSAKGGRRNTEAFF. Here the CDR3 DNA reads TGCAGTGCTAAAGGGGGACGGCGGAACACTGAAGCTTTCTTT.

V is TRBV2 and J is TRBJ2-1; no clear D. Trimming took 3 bases from V and 1 from J, leaving 10 bases between them. This CDR3 contains 15 residues. The germline CDR1 and CDR2 sequences are SNHLY and FYNNEI. In nucleotides, the CDR3 is TGTGCCAGCAGTGAGAGGTGGTCGTCCTACAATGAGCAGTTCTTC. Translation gives CASSERWSSYNEQFF. The variable domain in full, completed from reference TRBV2 and TRBJ2-1, reads EPEVTQTPSHQVTQMGQEVILRCVPISNHLYFYWYRQILGQKVEFLVSFYNNEISEKSEIFDDQFSVERPDGSNFTLKIRSTKLEDSAMYFCASSERWSSYNEQFFGPGTRLTVL.

This clonotype appeared many times. V gene TRBV5-1 combines with J gene TRBJ2-7; 8 bases fit TRBD1. The CDR3 contains 15 residues. The V segment lost 4 bases and the J segment 0 bases; nucleotides outside the gene matches: 6. Germline lookup yields CDR1 SGHRS and CDR2 YFSETQ. The CDR3: CASSPGQGYSYEQYF. CDR3 coding DNA: TGCGCCAGCAGCCCCGGACAGGGCTACTCCTACGAGCAGTACTTC.

This clonotype was recorded at least ten times. The J gene is TRBJ2-1, the V gene TRBV3-1, with 10 bases matching TRBD2. V shed 4 bases and J 1 base; nucleotides not matched to a gene: 4. The CDR3 sequence is 16 residues long. From germline, CDR1 is LGHDT and CDR2 YNNKEL (reference sequence). CDR3: CASSPASGRSYNEQFF. CDR3 nucleotide sequence: TGTGCCAGCAGCCCAGCTAGCGGGAGATCCTACAATGAGCAGTTCTTC.

This clonotype came up a few times. The V call is TRBV4-1, the J call TRBJ2-7; no reliable D call. This CDR3 has 16 residues. Germline-derived CDR1 and CDR2 are MGHRA and YSYEKL. Trimming shortened V by 1 base and J by 6 bases, and 19 bases separated the two germline ends. CDR3 nucleotide sequence: TGCGCCAGCAGCCAAGGGTTTGTGGTCAATAGTGGCGAGCAGTACTTC. This encodes CASSQGFVVNSGEQYF.

The chain carries TRBV7-2 and TRBJ2-1; TRBD2 matches at 13 bases. The CDR3 is 14 amino acids. The V segment lost 5 bases and the J segment 14 bases; nucleotides outside the gene matches: 9. CDR1 and CDR2 (germline): SGHTA, FQGNSA. DNA of the CDR3: TGTGCCAGCAGCCCTTTACTAGCGGGGGGGAGTGAGTTCTTC. As protein: CASSPLLAGGSEFF. Full variable domain (missing parts from reference TRBV7-2 and TRBJ2-1): GAGVSQSPSNKVTEKGKDVELRCDPISGHTALYWYRQSLGQGLEFLIYFQGNSAPDKSGLPSDRFSAERTGGSVSTLTIQRTQQEDSAVYLCASSPLLAGGSEFFGPGTRLTVL.

This clonotype turned up a few times. This sequence joins TRBV4-3 and TRBJ2-7, with a possible D match to TRBD1 (5 bases). This CDR3 spans 15 amino acids. Germline CDR1 and CDR2: LGHNA and YSLEER. V was clipped by 4 bases and J by 0 bases, with 13 bases between them. CDR3 sequence (DNA): TGCGCCAGCAGCCGGGGCTTTGATGGCTCCTACGAGCAGTACTTC. It specifies CASSRGFDGSYEQYF.

The chain combines TRBV6-1 with TRBJ1-6; the D gene is possibly TRBD1 (5 bases). V dropped 6 bases and J dropped 0 bases, with 18 bases sitting between them. Germline assignment: CDR1 MNHNS and CDR2 SASEGT. CDR3 length: 18 amino acids. The CDR3 nucleotides are TGTGCCAGCAGCCCACGCCCAGGGATAAGCTCCTATAATTCACCCCTCCACTTT. Protein sequence: CASSPRPGISSYNSPLHF.

This clonotype has a handful of counts. The chain has TRBV5-1 and TRBJ2-1, with D possibly matching TRBD1 (5 bases). Germline lookup yields CDR1 SGHRS and CDR2 YFSETQ. V was pared by 3 bases and J by 3 bases, with 7 bases between. The CDR3 has 13 amino acids. CDR3 nucleotides: TGCGCCAGCAGCTCGGACAACTACAATGAGCAGTTCTTC. It codes for CASSSDNYNEQFF.

To note about this clonotype: It is unclear where the CDR3 begins or ends on the DNA, so no DNA is shown, and the CDR3 is as TCRdb lists it. The V and J genes are TRBV7-2 and TRBJ2-3; the table's D call, TRBD2, was not checked against the DNA. CDR1 and CDR2 (germline): SGHTA, FQGNSA. The CDR3 length is 15 residues, termini included. CDR3 sequence: CASSLVGGGSDTKYF.

J is TRBJ2-3 and V is TRBV28; 16 bases are a match to TRBD2. With 4 bases clipped from V and 2 bases from J, the junction kept 6 bases outside the gene matches. The CDR3 is made up of 18 amino acids. Per the germline V gene, CDR1 is MDHEN and CDR2 is SYDVKM. CDR3 coding DNA: TGTGCCAGCAGTTCCGGGACTAGCGGGAGGGCATTCACAGATACGCAGTATTTT. Residues: CASSSGTSGRAFTDTQYF.

This clonotype was seen only a few times. This sequence joins TRBV10-3 and TRBJ2-7; maybe TRBD2 (7 bases). The V end was cut by 0 bases, the J end by 6 bases, with 15 bases between. CDR1 and CDR2 (germline): ENHRY, SYGVKD. The CDR3 contains 15 residues. The CDR3 spells CAISESVGGPLEQYF. CDR3 sequence (DNA): TGTGCCATCAGTGAGTCGGTGGGGGGGCCCCTCGAGCAGTACTTC.

This clonotype has only a few counts. V is TRBV7-7 and J is TRBJ2-2; TRBD2 matches 10 bases. This CDR3 spans 16 amino acids. Germline V CDR1 and CDR2: SSHAT, FNYEAQ (reference sequence). J was trimmed by 6 bases and V by 5 bases; bases with no gene match: 9. CDR3 sequence: CASSRASGRGAGELFF. CDR3 sequence (DNA): TGTGCCAGCAGCCGTGCTAGCGGGAGAGGAGCCGGGGAGCTGTTTTTT.

This clonotype has just a few counts. The J gene is TRBJ2-7, the V gene TRBV6-5; D is uncertain. CDR3 length equals 13 residues. Germline V CDR1 and CDR2: MNHEY, SVGAGI. The V end was cut by 2 bases, the J end by 6 bases, with 11 bases between. The CDR3 loop reads CASSYHPEVEQYF. CDR3 sequence (DNA): TGTGCCAGCAGTTACCATCCAGAGGTCGAGCAGTACTTC.

This clonotype was recorded many times. The chain has TRBV27 and TRBJ2-7; 8 bases fit TRBD1. V gave up 4 bases and J gave up 4 bases; unmatched junction bases: 9. Germline lookup yields CDR1 MNHEY and CDR2 SMNVEV (reference sequence). The CDR3 is 15 residues long. The CDR3 loop is CASSSGTGVPYEQYF. Written as DNA, the CDR3 is TGTGCCAGCAGTTCCGGGACAGGTGTCCCATACGAGCAGTACTTC.

This clonotype came up many times. CDR3 amino acids: CARLLRTLTYEQYF. The CDR3 coding sequence is TGCGCCAGACTTCTTCGGACACTTACCTACGAGCAGTACTTC. This chain links TRBV5-1 with TRBJ2-7, with D possibly TRBD1 on 5 matching bases. Trimming cost V 8 bases and J 2 bases, with 17 bases left between them. CDR1 SGHRS and CDR2 YFSETQ come from the germline V gene. This CDR3 contains 14 residues.

This clonotype has a count of ten or more. The chain links TRBV6-2 or TRBV6-3 to TRBJ1-5; D uncertain. Trimming pared 3 bases from V and 0 bases from J, leaving 21 bases between. This CDR3 is built from 19 residues. CDR1 MNHEY and CDR2 SVGEGT come from the germline V gene. DNA of the CDR3: TGTGCCAGCAGTTATATAGGTCCGGCGGTCATCTATAGCAATCAGCCCCAGCATTTT. Translating gives CASSYIGPAVIYSNQPQHF.

The chain joins TRBV14 to TRBJ1-4, with D perhaps TRBD1 (5 bases). V lost 1 base and J lost 10, with 16 bases in between. The germline V gene encodes CDR1 SGHDN and CDR2 FVKESK. This CDR3 comprises 15 residues. CDR3 loop: CASSQAMGQGVKLFF. In DNA form, the CDR3 reads TGTGCCAGCAGCCAAGCGATGGGCCAGGGAGTAAAACTGTTTTTT. The complete variable domain, with remaining parts taken from reference TRBV14 and TRBJ1-4, reads EAGVTQFPSHSVIEKGQTVTLRCDPISGHDNLYWYRRVMGKEIKFLLHFVKESKQDESGMPNNRFLAERTGGTYSTLKVQPAELEDSGVYFCASSQAMGQGVKLFFGSGTQLSVL.

This clonotype was seen only a few times. This chain joins TRBV4-1 and TRBJ1-4; 9 bases agree with TRBD1. There are 16 residues in the CDR3. J was trimmed by 8 bases and V by 1 base; bases with no gene match: 8. Germline CDR1 is MGHRA and CDR2 is YSYEKL. CDR3 sequence reads: CASSQGPGTGNEKLFF. DNA of the CDR3: TGCGCCAGCAGCCAAGGTCCCGGGACAGGGAACGAAAAACTGTTTTTT.

This clonotype has a handful of counts. CDR3: CASSPMTSGIYNEQFF. The CDR3 DNA sequence: TGCGCCAGCAGCCCAATGACTAGCGGAATCTACAATGAGCAGTTCTTC. The chain employs TRBV5-1 and TRBJ2-1; 9 bases are a match to TRBD2. Germline V CDR1 and CDR2: SGHRS, YFSETQ. The CDR3 loop spans 16 amino acids. With V trimmed by 4 bases and J by 3 bases, 8 bases remained unmatched.

This chain links TRBV29-1 with TRBJ2-1; 9 positions agree with TRBD2. The germline V gene encodes CDR1 SQVTM and CDR2 ANQGSEA. J lost 2 bases, V lost 7 bases, and 3 bases had no gene match. This CDR3 comprises 13 residues. CDR3 bases: TGCAGCGCAGCGGGGGGAACCTACAATGAGCAGTTCTTC. Translating it yields CSAAGGTYNEQFF.

The chain employs TRBV27 and TRBJ2-5, with 8 bases matching TRBD2. V was clipped by 6 bases and J by 5 bases; unmatched bases: 8. The CDR3 spans 14 residues. CDR1 and CDR2 from the germline V gene are MNHEY and SMNVEV (reference sequence). The CDR3 sequence is CASRPWTSWETQYF. CDR3 nucleotides: TGTGCCAGCAGGCCCTGGACTAGCTGGGAGACCCAGTACTTC.